What follows describes a single TCR beta chain. Antigen specificity is unknown. The length of the CDR3 is 15 residues. V lost 5 bases to trimming and J lost 0 bases; unmatched junction nucleotides: 4. Germline CDR1 is SGHTA and CDR2 is FQGNSA. The library was made from cDNA and included unique molecular identifiers. TCRdb analysed the PCR reads with MiXCR anew, one entry per CDR3 protein. The repertoire holds roughly 400,000 distinct CDR3 sequences, with approximately 39% as singletons. This sample was taken from a study of post-analysis software for immune sequencing data. General observations from the study: Controls had lower frequencies than patients of 4 or 5 TRBV segments, which included TRBV5-6, TRBV5-1 and TRBV20-1.

The receptor comes from a girl aged 2 to 10 with multiple sclerosis. The sample was blood. The gene calls are TRBV7-2 and TRBJ2-1; 7 bases are shared with TRBD1. DNA for the CDR3: TGTGCCAGCAGCGAGGACAGGAGCTCCTACAATGAGCAGTTCTTC. Protein sequence: CASSEDRSSYNEQFF.